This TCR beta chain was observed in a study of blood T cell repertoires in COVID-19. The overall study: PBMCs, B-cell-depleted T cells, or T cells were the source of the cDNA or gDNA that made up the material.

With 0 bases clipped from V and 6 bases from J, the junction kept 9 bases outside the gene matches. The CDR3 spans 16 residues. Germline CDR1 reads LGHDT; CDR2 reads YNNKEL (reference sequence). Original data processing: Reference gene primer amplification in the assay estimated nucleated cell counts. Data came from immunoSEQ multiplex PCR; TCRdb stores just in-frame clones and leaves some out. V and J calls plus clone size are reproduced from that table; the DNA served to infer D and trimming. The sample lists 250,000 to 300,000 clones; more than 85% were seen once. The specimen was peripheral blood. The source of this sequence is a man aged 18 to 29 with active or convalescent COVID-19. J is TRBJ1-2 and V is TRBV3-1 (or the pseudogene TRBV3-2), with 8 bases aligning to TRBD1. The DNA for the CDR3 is TGTGCCAGCAGCCAAGAAATAAGGAGGGACAGGCATGGCTACACCTTC. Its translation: CASSQEIRRDRHGYTF.